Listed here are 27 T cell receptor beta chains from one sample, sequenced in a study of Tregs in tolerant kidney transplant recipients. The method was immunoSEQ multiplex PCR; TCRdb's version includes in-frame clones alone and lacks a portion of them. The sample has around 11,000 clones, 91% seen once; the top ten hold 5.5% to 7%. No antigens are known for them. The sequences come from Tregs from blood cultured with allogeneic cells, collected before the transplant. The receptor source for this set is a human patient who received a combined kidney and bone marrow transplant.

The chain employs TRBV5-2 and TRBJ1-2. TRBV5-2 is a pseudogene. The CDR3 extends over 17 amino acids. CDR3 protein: CASNLVREYERTYGYTF. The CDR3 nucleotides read TGTGCCAGCAACCTAGTCAGAGAGTACGAAAGAACCTATGGCTACACCTTC.

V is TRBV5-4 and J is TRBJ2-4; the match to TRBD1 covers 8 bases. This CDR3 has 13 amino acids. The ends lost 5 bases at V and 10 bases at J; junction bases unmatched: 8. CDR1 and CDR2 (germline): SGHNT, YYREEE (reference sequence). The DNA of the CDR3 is TGTGCCAGCAGTAAGACAGGGGATGAAATTCAGTACTTC. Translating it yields CASSKTGDEIQYF.

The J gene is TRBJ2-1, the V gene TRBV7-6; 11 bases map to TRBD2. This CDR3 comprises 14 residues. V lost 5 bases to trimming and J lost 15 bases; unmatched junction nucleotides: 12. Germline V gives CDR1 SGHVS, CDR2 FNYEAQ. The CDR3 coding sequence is TGTGCCAGCAGCGTCACGACTAGCGGGGAAAGTCCGTTCTTC. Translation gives CASSVTTSGESPFF.

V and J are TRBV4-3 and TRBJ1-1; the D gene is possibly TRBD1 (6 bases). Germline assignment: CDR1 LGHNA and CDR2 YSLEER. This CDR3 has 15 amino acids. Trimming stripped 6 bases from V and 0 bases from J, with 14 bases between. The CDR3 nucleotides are TGCGCCAGCAGTCGGGCAGGGGCCTTGAACACTGAAGCTTTCTTT. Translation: CASSRAGALNTEAFF.

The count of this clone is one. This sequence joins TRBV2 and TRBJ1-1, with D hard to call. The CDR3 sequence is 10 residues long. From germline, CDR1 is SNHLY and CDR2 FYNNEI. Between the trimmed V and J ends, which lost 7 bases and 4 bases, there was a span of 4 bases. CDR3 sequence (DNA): TGTGCCAGCAAGAGCACTGAAGCTTTCTTT. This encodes CASKSTEAFF.

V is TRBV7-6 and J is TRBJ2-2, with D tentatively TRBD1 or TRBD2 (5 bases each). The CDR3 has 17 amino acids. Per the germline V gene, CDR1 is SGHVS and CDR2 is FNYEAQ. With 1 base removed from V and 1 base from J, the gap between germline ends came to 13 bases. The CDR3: CASSLEVGVQNTGELFF. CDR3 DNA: TGTGCCAGCAGCTTAGAGGTGGGGGTCCAGAACACCGGGGAGCTGTTTTTT.

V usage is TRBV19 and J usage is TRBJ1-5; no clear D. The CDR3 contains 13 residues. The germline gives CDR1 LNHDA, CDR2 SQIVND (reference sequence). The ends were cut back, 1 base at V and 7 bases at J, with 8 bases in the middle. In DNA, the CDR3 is TGTGCCAGTAGTATAGTGTCTGGCCAGCCCCAGCATTTT. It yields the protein CASSIVSGQPQHF.

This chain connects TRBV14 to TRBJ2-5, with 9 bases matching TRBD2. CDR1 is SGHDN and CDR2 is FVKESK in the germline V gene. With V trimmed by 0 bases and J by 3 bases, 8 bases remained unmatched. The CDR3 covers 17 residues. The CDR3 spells CASSQDSPLAGKETQYF. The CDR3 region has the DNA TGTGCCAGCAGCCAAGATTCCCCCCTAGCGGGAAAAGAGACCCAGTACTTC.

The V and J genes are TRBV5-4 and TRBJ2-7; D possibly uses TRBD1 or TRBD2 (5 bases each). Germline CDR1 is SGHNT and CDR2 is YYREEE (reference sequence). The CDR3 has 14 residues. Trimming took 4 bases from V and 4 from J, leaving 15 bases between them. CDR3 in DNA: TGTGCCAGCAGCCTACTACGGGGCTCTTACGAGCAGTACTTC. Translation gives CASSLLRGSYEQYF.

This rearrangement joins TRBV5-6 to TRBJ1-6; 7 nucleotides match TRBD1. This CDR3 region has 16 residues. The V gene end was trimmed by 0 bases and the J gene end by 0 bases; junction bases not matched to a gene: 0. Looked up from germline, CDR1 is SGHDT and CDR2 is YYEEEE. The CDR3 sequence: CASSLDRGSYNSPLHF. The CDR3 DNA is TGTGCCAGCAGCTTGGACAGGGGCTCCTATAATTCACCCCTCCACTTT. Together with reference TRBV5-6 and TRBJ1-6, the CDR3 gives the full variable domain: DAGVTQSPTHLIKTRGQQVTLRCSPKSGHDTVSWYQQALGQGPQFIFQYYEEEERQRGNFPDRFSGHQFPNYSSELNVNALLLGDSALYLCASSLDRGSYNSPLHFGNGTRLTVT.

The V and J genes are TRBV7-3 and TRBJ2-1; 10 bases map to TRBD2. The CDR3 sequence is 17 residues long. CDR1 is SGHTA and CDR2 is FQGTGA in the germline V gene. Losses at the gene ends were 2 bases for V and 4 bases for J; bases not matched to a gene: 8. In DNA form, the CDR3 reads TGTGCCAGCAGCTTACCACTAAGCGGGAGGGATTACAATGAGCAGTTCTTC. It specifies CASSLPLSGRDYNEQFF.

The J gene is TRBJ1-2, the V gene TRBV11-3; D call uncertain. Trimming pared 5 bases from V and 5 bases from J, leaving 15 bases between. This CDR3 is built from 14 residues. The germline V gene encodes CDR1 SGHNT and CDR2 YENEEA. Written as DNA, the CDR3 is TGTGCCAGCAGCCCCGGACGGAACGTATATGGCTACACCTTC. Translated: CASSPGRNVYGYTF. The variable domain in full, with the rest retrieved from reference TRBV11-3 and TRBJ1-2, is EAGVVQSPRYKIIEKKQPVAFWCNPISGHNTLYWYLQNLGQGPELLIRYENEEAVDDSQLPKDRFSAERLKGVDSTLKIQPAELGDSAVYLCASSPGRNVYGYTFGSGTRLTVV.

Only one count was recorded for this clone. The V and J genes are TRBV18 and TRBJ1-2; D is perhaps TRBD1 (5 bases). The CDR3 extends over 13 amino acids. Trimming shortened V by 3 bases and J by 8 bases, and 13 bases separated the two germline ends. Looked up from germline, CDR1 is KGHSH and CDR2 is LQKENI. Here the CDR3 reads CASSPGRESGYTF. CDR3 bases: TGTGCCAGCTCACCGGGCAGGGAGAGCGGCTACACCTTC.

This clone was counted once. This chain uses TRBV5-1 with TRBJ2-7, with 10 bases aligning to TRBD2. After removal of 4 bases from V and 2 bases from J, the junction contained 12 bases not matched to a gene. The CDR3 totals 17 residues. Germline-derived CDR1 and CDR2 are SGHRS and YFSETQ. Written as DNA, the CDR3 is TGCGCCAGCAGCCGGGCCCTTCTAGCGGGAGAGACCTACGAGCAGTACTTC. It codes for CASSRALLAGETYEQYF.

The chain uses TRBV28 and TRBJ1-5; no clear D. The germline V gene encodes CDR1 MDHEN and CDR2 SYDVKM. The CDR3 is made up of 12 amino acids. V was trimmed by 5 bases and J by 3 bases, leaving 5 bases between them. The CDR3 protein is CASSLINQPQHF. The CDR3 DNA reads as TGTGCCAGCAGTCTTATCAATCAGCCCCAGCATTTT.

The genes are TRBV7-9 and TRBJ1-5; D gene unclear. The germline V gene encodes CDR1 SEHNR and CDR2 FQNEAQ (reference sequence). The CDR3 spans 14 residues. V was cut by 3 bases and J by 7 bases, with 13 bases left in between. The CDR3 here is CASSLAGYEQPQHF. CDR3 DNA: TGTGCCAGCAGCTTGGCCGGGTACGAACAGCCCCAGCATTTT.

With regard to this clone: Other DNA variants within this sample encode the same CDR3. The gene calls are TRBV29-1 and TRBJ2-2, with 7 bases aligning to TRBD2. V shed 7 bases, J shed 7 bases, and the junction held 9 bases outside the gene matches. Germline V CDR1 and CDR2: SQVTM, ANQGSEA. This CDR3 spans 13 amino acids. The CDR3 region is CSAGLGGGGELFF. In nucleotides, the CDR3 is TGCAGCGCTGGACTGGGCGGGGGCGGGGAGCTGTTTTTT.

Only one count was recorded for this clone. CDR3 DNA: TGTGCCAGCAGCTTAAAGTCTGGGGGCGGTCAGCCCCAGCATTTT. Its translation is CASSLKSGGGQPQHF. J is TRBJ1-5 and V is TRBV7-2; maybe TRBD1 (6 bases). Germline values: CDR1 SGHTA, CDR2 FQGNSA. V was pared by 2 bases and J by 6 bases, with 14 bases between. This CDR3 has 15 amino acids.

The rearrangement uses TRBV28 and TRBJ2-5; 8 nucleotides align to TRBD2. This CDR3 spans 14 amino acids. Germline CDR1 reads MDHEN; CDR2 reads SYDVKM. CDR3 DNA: TGTGCTACGGAATCGGGGGGGCGTCGAGAGACCCAGTACTTC. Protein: CATESGGRRETQYF.

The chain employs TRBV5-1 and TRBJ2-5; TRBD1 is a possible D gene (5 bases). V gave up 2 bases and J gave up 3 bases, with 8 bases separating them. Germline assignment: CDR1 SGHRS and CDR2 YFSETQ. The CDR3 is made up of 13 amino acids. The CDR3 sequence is CASSFPGKETQYF. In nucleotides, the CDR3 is TGCGCCAGCAGCTTCCCAGGGAAAGAGACCCAGTACTTC.

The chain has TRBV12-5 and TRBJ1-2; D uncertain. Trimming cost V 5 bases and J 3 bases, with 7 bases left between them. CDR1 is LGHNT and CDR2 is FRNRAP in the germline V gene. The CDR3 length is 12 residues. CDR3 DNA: TGTGCTAGTGGTATCCGACACTATGGCTACACCTTC. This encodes CASGIRHYGYTF.

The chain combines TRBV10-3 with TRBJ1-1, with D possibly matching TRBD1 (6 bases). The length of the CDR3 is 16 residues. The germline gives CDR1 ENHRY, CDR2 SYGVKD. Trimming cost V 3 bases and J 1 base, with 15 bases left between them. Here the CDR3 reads CAISDFPGHSNTEAFF. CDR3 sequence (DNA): TGTGCCATCAGTGATTTTCCGGGACATTCGAACACTGAAGCTTTCTTT.

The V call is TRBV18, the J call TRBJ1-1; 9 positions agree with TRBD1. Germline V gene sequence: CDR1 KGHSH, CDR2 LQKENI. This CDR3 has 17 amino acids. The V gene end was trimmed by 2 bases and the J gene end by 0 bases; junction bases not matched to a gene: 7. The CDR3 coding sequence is TGTGCCAGCTCACCAAGCGGTACAGGGGGCTTGAACACTGAAGCTTTCTTT. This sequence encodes CASSPSGTGGLNTEAFF.

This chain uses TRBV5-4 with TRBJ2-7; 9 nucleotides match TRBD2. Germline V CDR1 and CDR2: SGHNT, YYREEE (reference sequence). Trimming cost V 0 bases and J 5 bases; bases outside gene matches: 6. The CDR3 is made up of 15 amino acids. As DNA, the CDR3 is TGTGCCAGCAGCTTGGTAGCGGGAGTTTACCACGAGCAGTACTTC. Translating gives CASSLVAGVYHEQYF.

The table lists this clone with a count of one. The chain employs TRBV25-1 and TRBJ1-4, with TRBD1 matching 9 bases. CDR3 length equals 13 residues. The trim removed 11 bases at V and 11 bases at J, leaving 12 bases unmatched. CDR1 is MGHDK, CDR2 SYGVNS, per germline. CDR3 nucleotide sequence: TGTGCCGCGGAGAAAACAGGGGGCCTGAAACTGTTTTTT. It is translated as CAAEKTGGLKLFF.

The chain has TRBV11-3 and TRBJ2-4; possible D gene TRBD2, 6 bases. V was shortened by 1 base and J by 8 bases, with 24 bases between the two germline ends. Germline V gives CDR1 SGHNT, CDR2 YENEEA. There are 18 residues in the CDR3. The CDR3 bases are TGTGCCAGCAGCTTAGGGCAACGAGCGGGCTCGGCCGCGGACATTCAGTACTTC. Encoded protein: CASSLGQRAGSAADIQYF. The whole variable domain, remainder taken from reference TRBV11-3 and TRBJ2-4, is EAGVVQSPRYKIIEKKQPVAFWCNPISGHNTLYWYLQNLGQGPELLIRYENEEAVDDSQLPKDRFSAERLKGVDSTLKIQPAELGDSAVYLCASSLGQRAGSAADIQYFGAGTRLSVL.

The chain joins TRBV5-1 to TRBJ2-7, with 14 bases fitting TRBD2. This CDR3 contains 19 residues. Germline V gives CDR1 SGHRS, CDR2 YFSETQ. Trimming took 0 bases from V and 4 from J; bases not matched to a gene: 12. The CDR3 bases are TGCGCCAGCAGCTTGGGGACTAGCGGGAGGTCGTTGGGGATTTACGAGCAGTACTTC. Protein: CASSLGTSGRSLGIYEQYF.